The rows below give T cell receptor beta chains drawn from one sample of a study of T-cell reconstitution after alpha-beta-depleted transplantation in children. TCRdb re-derived calls from the PCR reads in MiXCR, one entry per CDR3 protein. The table has 350,000 to 500,000 distinct CDR3 sequences, 43% seen once. The source material was PBMCs, sampled before TCRalphabeta/CD19-depleted stem cell transplant. Receptor source: a girl aged 2-10 years with aplastic anemia, due to receive a stem cell transplant. Each CDR3 is given with its conserved first and last residue. D genes are given only for firm matches. Only some rows state a clone size, as once, few, many or a class for expanded clones.

J | D | size | V | CDR3 | DNA
TRBJ2-3 | TRBD2 | NA | TRBV7-8 | CASSGRGGRTDTQYF | TGTGCCAGCAGCGGGCGGGGGGGCCGGACAGATACGCAGTATTTT
TRBJ2-1 | NA | NA | TRBV12-3/TRBV12-4 | CASTLLSYNEQFF | TGTGCCAGCACCCTACTCTCCTACAATGAGCAGTTCTTC
TRBJ1-2 | NA | NA | TRBV20-1 | CSARDLTNFNYGYTF | TGCAGTGCTAGAGATCTGACAAATTTTAACTATGGCTACACCTTC
TRBJ2-5 | TRBD1 | few | TRBV5-1 | CASSDRVQETQYF | TGCGCCAGCAGTGACAGGGTCCAAGAGACCCAGTACTTC
TRBJ1-3 | TRBD1 | NA | TRBV20-1 | CSATGTGENTIYF | TGCAGTGCTACCGGGACAGGGGAAAACACCATATATTTT
TRBJ1-5 | NA | once | TRBV28 | CASSLWLGSRGLTQHF | TGTGCCAGCAGTTTATGGTTGGGGTCCAGGGGACTGACCCAGCATTTT
TRBJ2-7 | TRBD2 | NA | TRBV6-5 | CASSYTVAGGAYEQYF | TGTGCCAGCAGTTACACGGTAGCGGGCGGGGCCTACGAGCAGTACTTC
TRBJ1-5 | NA | NA | TRBV29-1 | CSVAQGRDQPQHF | TGCAGCGTTGCCCAGGGTCGGGATCAGCCCCAGCATTTT
TRBJ1-1 | NA | NA | TRBV6-1 | CASSEALDRRGEAFF | TGTGCCAGCAGTGAAGCCCTAGACAGAAGGGGTGAAGCTTTCTTT
TRBJ1-4 | NA | few | TRBV4-2 | CASSPRPGATNEKLFF | TGTGCCAGCAGCCCCCGCCCGGGCGCAACTAATGAAAAACTGTTTTTT
TRBJ1-2 | TRBD1 | once | TRBV10-2 | CASSDLQGQDAGYTF | TGCGCCAGCAGTGATTTACAGGGACAGGATGCTGGCTACACCTTC
TRBJ1-1 | NA | many | TRBV5-1 | CASSREGNTEAFF | TGCGCCAGCAGCAGGGAGGGGAACACTGAAGCTTTCTTT
TRBJ1-5 | NA | NA | TRBV20-1 | CSASRGSGGQPQHF | TGCAGTGCTAGCAGGGGAAGTGGGGGTCAGCCCCAGCATTTT
TRBJ1-2 | NA | many | TRBV4-3 | CASSQDRAGGYTF | TGCGCCAGCAGCCAAGATAGAGCGGGGGGCTACACCTTC
TRBJ2-1 | NA | few | TRBV19 | CASSTWDGADEQFF | TGTGCCAGTAGTACCTGGGACGGAGCCGATGAGCAGTTCTTC
TRBJ2-2 | NA | few | TRBV20-1 | CSARTRNTGELFF | TGCAGTGCTAGAACAAGGAACACCGGGGAGCTGTTTTTT
TRBJ2-7 | NA | many | TRBV9 | CASSASTSSYEQYF | TGTGCCAGCAGCGCCTCGACTAGCTCCTACGAGCAGTACTTC
TRBJ2-5 | NA | NA | TRBV4-2 | CASSQDRLQETQYF | TGTGCCAGCAGCCAAGACCGGCTCCAAGAGACCCAGTACTTC
TRBJ2-7 | NA | many | TRBV5-6 | CASRALGAGYEQYF | TGTGCCAGCAGAGCTCTCGGTGCGGGCTACGAGCAGTACTTC
TRBJ1-2 | NA | few | TRBV4-1 | CASSLTGVLDGYTF | TGCGCCAGCAGCCTAACTGGGGTTCTTGATGGCTACACCTTC
TRBJ1-5 | NA | few | TRBV20-1 | CSASRGNQPQHF | TGCAGTGCTAGTAGAGGCAATCAGCCCCAGCATTTT
TRBJ2-2 | TRBD1 | NA | TRBV4-1 | CASSRTGTANTGELFF | TGCGCCAGCAGCCGAACCGGGACAGCGAACACCGGGGAGCTGTTTTTT
TRBJ2-3 | TRBD2 | NA | TRBV7-8 | CASSLPASGRPSTDTQYF | TGTGCCAGCAGCTTACCGGCTAGCGGCCGCCCTAGCACAGATACGCAGTATTTT
TRBJ2-7 | NA | NA | TRBV20-1 | CSARRGGPREQYF | TGCAGTGCTCGGAGAGGAGGGCCGCGCGAGCAGTACTTC
TRBJ1-1 | NA | NA | TRBV29-1 | CSVEGAGWTEAFF | TGCAGCGTTGAAGGGGCAGGGTGGACTGAAGCTTTCTTT
TRBJ1-5 | NA | few | TRBV6-1 | CASSGTGQSISNQPQHF | TGTGCCAGCAGTGGGACTGGACAGTCCATTAGCAATCAGCCCCAGCATTTT
TRBJ2-7 | TRBD2 | few | TRBV20-1 | CSAMILREDPYEQYF | TGCAGTGCTATGATTTTGCGGGAGGACCCTTACGAGCAGTACTTC
TRBJ2-3 | NA | once | TRBV18 | CASSPGGLTDTQYF | TGTGCCAGCTCACCCGGAGGGCTCACAGATACGCAGTATTTT
TRBJ2-7 | TRBD2 | many | TRBV7-2 | CASSLNSRGGEQYF | TGTGCCAGCAGCTTAAACTCCCGGGGGGGCGAGCAGTACTTC
TRBJ1-5 | TRBD1 | NA | TRBV12-3/TRBV12-4 | CASSLTGGASQPHHF | TGTGCCAGCAGTTTGACAGGGGGCGCGTCTCAGCCCCATCATTTT
TRBJ2-3 | TRBD1 | few | TRBV20-1 | CSANMGQGARTDTQYF | TGCAGTGCTAATATGGGACAGGGGGCTCGAACAGATACGCAGTATTTT
TRBJ2-7 | TRBD1 | NA | TRBV5-1 | CASSYGTVDEQYF | TGCGCCAGCAGCTACGGGACAGTCGACGAGCAGTACTTC
TRBJ1-2 | NA | NA | TRBV29-1 | CSVEGDNYGYTF | TGCAGCGTTGAGGGGGATAACTATGGCTACACCTTC
TRBJ2-7 | TRBD2 | NA | TRBV10-3 | CAISESGTSGAIDYEQYF | TGTGCCATCAGTGAGTCAGGGACTAGCGGGGCGATAGATTACGAGCAGTACTTC
TRBJ2-6 | NA | NA | TRBV9 | CASSAGLSGANVLTF | TGTGCCAGCAGCGCAGGACTATCTGGGGCCAACGTCCTGACTTTC
TRBJ2-7 | TRBD2 | NA | TRBV20-1 | CSARGSGGYEQYF | TGCAGTGCTAGAGGTAGCGGGGGCTACGAGCAGTACTTC
TRBJ2-7 | TRBD2 | NA | TRBV5-6 | CASSLGSGRASYEQYF | TGTGCCAGCAGCTTAGGTAGCGGGAGAGCCAGTTACGAGCAGTACTTC
TRBJ1-1 | NA | NA | TRBV20-1 | CSAIRGNTEAFF | TGCAGTGCTATCAGAGGGAACACTGAAGCTTTCTTT
TRBJ2-1 | NA | NA | TRBV20-1 | CSVTGTFINEQFF | TGCAGTGTTACCGGGACATTTATCAATGAGCAGTTCTTC
TRBJ1-5 | TRBD1 | few | TRBV12-3/TRBV12-4 | CAITLETGTGGYSNQPQHF | TGTGCCATCACTCTAGAGACCGGGACAGGGGGATATAGCAATCAGCCCCAGCATTTT
TRBJ2-3 | TRBD2 | NA | TRBV20-1 | CSAQASGRAHTDTQYF | TGCAGTGCCCAGGCTAGCGGGAGGGCCCACACAGATACGCAGTATTTT
TRBJ2-5 | NA | NA | TRBV3-1 | CASSQGPGSYETQYF | TGTGCCAGCAGCCAAGGTCCCGGGAGTTACGAGACCCAGTACTTC
TRBJ1-1 | NA | NA | TRBV28 | CASSPDRMNTEAFF | TGTGCCAGCAGTCCCGACAGGATGAACACTGAAGCTTTCTTT
TRBJ2-7 | TRBD2 | NA | TRBV10-3 | CAISPLGTSGPYEQYF | TGTGCCATCAGTCCACTGGGGACTAGCGGGCCCTACGAGCAGTACTTC
TRBJ2-5 | NA | few | TRBV5-4 | CASSIRTAQETQYF | TGTGCCAGCAGCATCAGGACAGCACAAGAGACCCAGTACTTC
TRBJ2-5 | NA | many | TRBV28 | CASSLSGGRGLRETQYF | TGTGCCAGCAGTTTATCGGGTGGAAGAGGCCTTAGGGAGACCCAGTACTTC
TRBJ1-1 | NA | NA | TRBV12-3/TRBV12-4 | CASSLGPVEGNTEAFF | TGTGCCAGCAGTTTGGGGCCAGTAGAGGGGAACACTGAAGCTTTCTTT
TRBJ1-1 | NA | NA | TRBV20-1 | CSARVRLGNTEAFF | TGCAGTGCTAGAGTTCGTTTGGGAAACACTGAAGCTTTCTTT
TRBJ1-1 | NA | NA | TRBV12-3/TRBV12-4 | CASSFVDNTEAFF | TGTGCCAGCAGTTTCGTCGACAACACTGAAGCTTTCTTT
TRBJ2-2 | TRBD2 | NA | TRBV7-9 | CASRSSGNTGELFF | TGTGCCAGCAGATCTAGCGGAAACACCGGGGAGCTGTTTTTT
TRBJ2-1 | TRBD2 | many | TRBV12-3/TRBV12-4 | CASRRLAGGEQFF | TGTGCCAGCAGGAGACTAGCGGGGGGTGAGCAGTTCTTC
TRBJ1-1 | NA | few | TRBV11-2 | CASSFPQTGNTEAFF | TGTGCCAGCAGCTTCCCCCAGACGGGGAACACTGAAGCTTTCTTT
TRBJ2-1 | NA | once | TRBV6-2/TRBV6-3 | CASIYVRGLLSQFF | TGTGCCAGCATTTACGTACGGGGGCTTCTCTCCCAGTTCTTC
TRBJ1-1 | TRBD1 | NA | TRBV20-1 | CSARDVKRTGIGTEAFF | TGCAGTGCTAGAGATGTGAAAAGGACAGGGATCGGCACTGAAGCTTTCTTT
TRBJ2-7 | NA | NA | TRBV19 | CASSILGEQYF | TGTGCCAGTAGTATACTGGGAGAGCAGTACTTC